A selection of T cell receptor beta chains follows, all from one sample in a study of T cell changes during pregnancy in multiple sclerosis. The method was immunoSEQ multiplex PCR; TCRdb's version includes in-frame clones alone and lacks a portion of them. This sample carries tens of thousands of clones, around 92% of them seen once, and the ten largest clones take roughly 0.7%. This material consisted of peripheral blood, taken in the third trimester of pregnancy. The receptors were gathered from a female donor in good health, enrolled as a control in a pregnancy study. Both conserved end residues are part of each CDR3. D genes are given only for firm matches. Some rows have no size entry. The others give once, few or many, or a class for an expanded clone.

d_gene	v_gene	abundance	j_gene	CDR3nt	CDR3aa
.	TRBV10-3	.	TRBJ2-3	TGTGCCATCAGTCCATCGACGGCGGGAACAGATACGCAGTATTTT	CAISPSTAGTDTQYF
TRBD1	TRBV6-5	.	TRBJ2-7	TGTGCCAGCAGAATCCCGGGACAGGGGACCTACGAGCAGTACTTC	CASRIPGQGTYEQYF
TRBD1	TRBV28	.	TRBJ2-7	TGTGCCAGCAGTTTATCGACAGGGGCGTTCAGCTCCTACGAGCAGTACTTC	CASSLSTGAFSSYEQYF
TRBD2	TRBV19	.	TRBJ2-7	TGTGCCAGTAGTACCAGCGGGGATGTCTACGAGCAGTACTTC	CASSTSGDVYEQYF
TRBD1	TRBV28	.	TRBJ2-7	TGTGCCAGCAGTTCCGGGGGGGACAGGGGTGGCGAGCAGTACTTC	CASSSGGDRGGEQYF
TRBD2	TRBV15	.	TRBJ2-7	TGTGCCACCAGCAGAGGGGGGGGGATCTACGAGCAGTACTTC	CATSRGGGIYEQYF
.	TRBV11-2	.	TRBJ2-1	TGTGCCAGCAGCTCCCCCTCGGACGTTGCACGGGGTGAGCAGTTCTTC	CASSSPSDVARGEQFF
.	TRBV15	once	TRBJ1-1	TGTGCCACAATGTCCCGGGGGGGCGTGAACACTGAAGCTTTCTTT	CATMSRGGVNTEAFF
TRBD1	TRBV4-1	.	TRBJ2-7	TGCGCCAGCAGCCGCACCGGGACAGGGGGCTACGAGCAGTACTTC	CASSRTGTGGYEQYF
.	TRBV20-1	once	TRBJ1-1	TGCAGTGCTAGCCCGCGCTCTGAAGCTTTCTTT	CSASPRSEAFF
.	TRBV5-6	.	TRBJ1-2	TGTGCCAGCAGCTACGGGGATCCCTACTTCCCCACCTTC	CASSYGDPYFPTF
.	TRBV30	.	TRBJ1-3	TGTGCCTGGACCGGACAGACAAACTCTGGAAACACCATATATTTT	CAWTGQTNSGNTIYF
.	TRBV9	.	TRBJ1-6	TGTGCCAGCAGCGTAGAGGGCAGGGTTGATTCACCCCTCCACTTT	CASSVEGRVDSPLHF
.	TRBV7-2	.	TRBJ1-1	TGTGCCAGCAGCCCCGGTGGACAGAAAAAAGCTTTCTTT	CASSPGGQKKAFF
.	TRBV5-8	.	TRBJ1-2	TGTGCCAGCAGCTTGGTAACAGAAAATAACTATGGCTACACCTTC	CASSLVTENNYGYTF
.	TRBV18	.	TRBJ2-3	TGTGCCAGCTCTCCGGGGGGCGCCACAGATACGCAGTATTTT	CASSPGGATDTQYF
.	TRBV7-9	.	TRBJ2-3	TGTGCCAGCAGCTTCCTTTTACACGGGTCCCGGACAGATACGCAGTATTTT	CASSFLLHGSRTDTQYF
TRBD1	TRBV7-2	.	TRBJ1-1	TGTGCCAGCAGCACCTTACAGGGGAGGAACACTGAAGCTTTCTTT	CASSTLQGRNTEAFF
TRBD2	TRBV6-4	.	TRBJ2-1	TGTGCCAGCAGTGATAGCGGGGGGGTCAATGAGCAGTTCTTC	CASSDSGGVNEQFF
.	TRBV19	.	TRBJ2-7	TGTGCCAGTAGTACCCAGGGTGGTGTAGTCTACGAGCAGTACTTC	CASSTQGGVVYEQYF
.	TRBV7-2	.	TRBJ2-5	TGTGCCAGCAGCCAGACTAGTTTAGAGACCCAGTACTTC	CASSQTSLETQYF
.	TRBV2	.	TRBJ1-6	TGTGCCAGCAGTGAAGCCGGGGTTAGCGATAATTCACCCCTCCACTTT	CASSEAGVSDNSPLHF
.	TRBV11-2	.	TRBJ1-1	TGTGCCAGCAGCTTAATCCCCACAGTGGGCACTGAAGCTTTCTTT	CASSLIPTVGTEAFF
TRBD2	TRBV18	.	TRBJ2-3	TGTGCCAGCTCACGATCAGCGGGAGGGGTCACAGATACGCAGTATTTT	CASSRSAGGVTDTQYF
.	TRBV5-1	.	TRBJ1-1	TGCGCCAGCAGCAAAGGGGCCCTGAACACTGAAGCTTTCTTT	CASSKGALNTEAFF
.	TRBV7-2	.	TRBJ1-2	TGTGCCAGCAGCTTAGGGAGCGGCACCCGCTATGGCTACACCTTC	CASSLGSGTRYGYTF
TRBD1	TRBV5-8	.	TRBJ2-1	TGTGCCAGCGGGGGACAGCACAATGAGCAGTTCTTC	CASGGQHNEQFF
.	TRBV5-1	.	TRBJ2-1	TGCGCCAGCAGCTTTCTCGATGCTCGCGTTGAGCAGTTCTTC	CASSFLDARVEQFF
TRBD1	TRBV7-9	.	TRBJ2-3	TGTGCCAGCAGCTACGACCCGGGACAGGGCACAGATACGCAGTATTTT	CASSYDPGQGTDTQYF
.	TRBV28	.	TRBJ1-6	TGTGCCAGCAGTTTATTATCCCTGAGGAGTTCACCCCTCCACTTT	CASSLLSLRSSPLHF
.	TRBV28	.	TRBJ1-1	TGTGCCAGCAGTTTAGACAGTGGGAACACTGAAGCTTTCTTT	CASSLDSGNTEAFF
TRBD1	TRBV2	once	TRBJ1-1	TGTGCCAGCGGGACAGTCCAATTAGGGGTTATGAACACTGAAGCTTTCTTT	CASGTVQLGVMNTEAFF
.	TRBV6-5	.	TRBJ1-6	TGTGCCAGCGGCCCTGGGCCCCATAATTCACCCCTCCACTTT	CASGPGPHNSPLHF